The following is a T cell receptor beta chain sequence with its context. This specimen comes from a study of blood T cell repertoires in COVID-19. The wider study: Both acute and convalescent COVID-19 samples were obtained from the United States, Italy and Spain. T cells, B-cell-depleted T cells, or PBMCs supplied cDNA or gDNA.

Study processing details: By means of reference gene primer amplification, nucleated cell counts were estimated. Generated by immunoSEQ multiplex PCR, the TCRdb table keeps only in-frame clones and is missing some. From that table come the V and J calls and clone size; the DNA was used to work out D and trimming. The data hold about 170,000 clones, with approximately 85% observed a single time. The sequencing sample was made of peripheral blood. The source of this sequence is a middle-aged man who had recovered from COVID-19.

The CDR3 DNA reads as TGTGCCAGCAGCCAAGTAACGGGAGGGCCCTTGGATACGCAGTATTTT. Its protein product is CASSQVTGGPLDTQYF. The gene calls are TRBV3-1 (or the pseudogene TRBV3-2) and TRBJ2-3, with TRBD2 matching over 8 bases. The CDR3 is made up of 16 amino acids. CDR1 and CDR2 from the germline V gene are LGHDT and YNNKEL (reference sequence). With V trimmed by 1 base and J by 6 bases, 9 bases remained unmatched.